This entry lists 8 T cell receptor beta chains sequenced from one sample in a study of T cell changes during pregnancy in multiple sclerosis. The protocol was immunoSEQ multiplex PCR, while the TCRdb copy is restricted to in-frame clones and leaves out a portion. The sample includes tens of thousands of clones, about 85% seen only once; the top ten take around 0.58%. Sequenced material: CD4+ T cells from peripheral blood mononuclear cells, taken before pregnancy. The receptors here all came from a female donor with multiple sclerosis, enrolled in a pregnancy study.

The chain couples TRBV7-6 to TRBJ1-6, with 8 positions matching TRBD1. V lost 6 bases and J lost 7; bases outside the gene matches: 5. The CDR3 covers 14 residues. In germline, CDR1 is SGHVS, CDR2 FNYEAQ. The CDR3 sequence is CASSADRANSPLHF. CDR3 sequence (DNA): TGTGCCAGCAGTGCGGACAGGGCCAATTCACCCCTCCACTTT.

The chain joins TRBV5-1 to TRBJ1-1, with 7 bases aligning to TRBD1. The trim removed 0 bases at V and 0 bases at J, leaving 5 bases unmatched. CDR1 and CDR2 (germline): SGHRS, YFSETQ. The CDR3 is made up of 16 amino acids. CDR3 loop: CASSLDRGPLNTEAFF. CDR3 nucleotide sequence: TGCGCCAGCAGCTTGGATAGGGGGCCCCTGAACACTGAAGCTTTCTTT.

The chain employs TRBV5-1 and TRBJ2-3; 10 positions match TRBD2. V was pared by 6 bases and J by 6 bases, with 13 bases of the junction left unmatched. The CDR3 is made up of 16 amino acids. Germline CDR1 is SGHRS and CDR2 is YFSETQ. CDR3 protein: CASKGGLASIGDTQYF. CDR3 nucleotide sequence: TGCGCCAGCAAAGGGGGACTAGCGAGCATTGGGGATACGCAGTATTTT.

V is TRBV5-6 and J is TRBJ1-2; perhaps TRBD1 as D (5 bases). Between the trimmed V and J ends, which lost 4 bases and 3 bases, there was a span of 13 bases. The CDR3 loop spans 14 amino acids. Germline V CDR1 and CDR2: SGHDT, YYEEEE. In DNA, the CDR3 is TGTGCCAGCAGCCCACCTGACAGTTACTATGGCTACACCTTC. Translated, it gives CASSPPDSYYGYTF.

There are a few counts of this clone. The genes are TRBV4-3 and TRBJ1-5; D remains unclear. V was pared by 3 bases and J by 4 bases, with 7 bases between. The V gene's germline CDR1 is LGHNA and CDR2 YSLEER. The CDR3 sequence is 13 residues long. This CDR3 is CASSQEANQPQHF. Here the CDR3 DNA reads TGCGCCAGCAGCCAGGAGGCTAATCAGCCCCAGCATTTT.

The chain combines TRBV29-1 with TRBJ2-3; no clear D. CDR1 and CDR2 from the germline V gene are SQVTM and ANQGSEA. V dropped 8 bases and J dropped 0 bases, with 9 bases sitting between them. The CDR3 covers 12 residues. CDR3 sequence: CSMRLSTDTQYF. DNA for the CDR3: TGCAGCATGCGGCTTAGCACAGATACGCAGTATTTT.

The chain joins TRBV5-6 to TRBJ1-2; D not resolved. V was shortened by 4 bases and J by 5 bases, with 12 bases between the two germline ends. This CDR3 spans 13 amino acids. CDR1 is SGHDT, CDR2 YYEEEE, per germline. The CDR3 spells CASSPRADYGYTF. The DNA for the CDR3 is TGTGCCAGCAGCCCGAGGGCGGATTATGGCTACACCTTC. Full variable domain (rest looked up from reference TRBV5-6 and TRBJ1-2): DAGVTQSPTHLIKTRGQQVTLRCSPKSGHDTVSWYQQALGQGPQFIFQYYEEEERQRGNFPDRFSGHQFPNYSSELNVNALLLGDSALYLCASSPRADYGYTFGSGTRLTVV.

This clone turned up a few times. The V gene is TRBV1, the J gene TRBJ1-2; the DNA was not compared with TRBD1, the D call given in the table. TRBV1 is deemed a pseudogene. The CDR3 has 16 residues. The DNA of the CDR3 is TGCACCAGCAGCCAAAAACTGGGGGACAGGGAGTCTGGCTACACCTTC. Protein sequence: CTSSQKLGDRESGYTF.